What follows are 27 T cell receptor beta chains derived from one specimen sequenced in a study of Ad26.COV2.S vaccination and SARS-CoV-2 variants. The table came from immunoSEQ multiplex PCR; TCRdb's copy has only in-frame clones and leaves some out. This table has 300,000 to 400,000 clones, less than 90% appearing once. Treatment of the sample: 15 to 20 received Ad26.COV2.S at low or high dose, single or two shots; five or six received placebo; per-sample allocation not given. At day 63 after the first vaccine or placebo injection, samples were drawn. The sequenced sample was peripheral blood, obtained in a trial of Ad26.COV2.S vaccine versus placebo. The receptors were sampled from a person aged 18-60 years who received the Ad26.COV2.S COVID-19 vaccine or a placebo.

The chain has TRBV5-1 and TRBJ1-2, with TRBD1 as a possible D gene (5 bases). Germline CDR1 and CDR2: SGHRS and YFSETQ. The V gene lost 0 bases and the J gene lost 8 bases, with 14 bases spanning the gap. The length of the CDR3 is 14 residues. CDR3 loop: CASSLARQGSGYTF. DNA of the CDR3: TGCGCCAGCAGCTTGGCCCGGCAGGGCTCCGGCTACACCTTC.

The chain has TRBV12-3 or TRBV12-4 and TRBJ1-4, with D hard to call. CDR3 length: 12 amino acids. The V and J ends lost 3 bases and 11 bases respectively, with 10 bases between them. The CDR3 spells CASSFLGLKLFF. Written as DNA, the CDR3 is TGTGCCAGCAGTTTTCTAGGGCTGAAACTGTTTTTT.

This clone is a singleton in its sample. The chain has TRBV12-3 or TRBV12-4 and TRBJ2-2; D gene ambiguous. CDR3 size: 13 residues. Trimming removed 7 bases at V and 0 bases at J, with 6 bases between. CDR3 DNA sequence: TGTGCCAGCACCAGTTCGAACACCGGGGAGCTGTTTTTT. It is translated as CASTSSNTGELFF.

V gene TRBV7-9 combines with J gene TRBJ1-4; the D gene is possibly TRBD1 (6 bases). This CDR3 is built from 16 residues. CDR1 SEHNR and CDR2 FQNEAQ come from the germline V gene (reference sequence). Trimming took 5 bases from V and 7 from J, leaving 20 bases between them. The CDR3 is CASSPGQGQVGEKLFF. In DNA, the CDR3 is TGTGCCAGCAGCCCCGGGCAGGGACAAGTGGGTGAAAAACTGTTTTTT.

The chain links TRBV19 to TRBJ1-2; D gene unclear. V was clipped by 3 bases and J by 2 bases, with 10 bases between them. The CDR3 extends over 14 amino acids. Germline V gives CDR1 LNHDA, CDR2 SQIVND (reference sequence). The CDR3, as DNA: TGTGCCAGTAGTATTGGGCAGCAAAACTATGGCTACACCTTC. It codes for CASSIGQQNYGYTF.

CDR3 coding DNA: TGTGCCAGTAGTACAGGGACAGCGCGAGCTAACTATGGCTACACCTTC. This translates into CASSTGTARANYGYTF. The chain has TRBV19 and TRBJ1-2, with TRBD1 matching over 7 bases. This CDR3 has 16 residues. Germline CDR1 LNHDA, CDR2 SQIVND (reference sequence). Unmatched junction bases numbered 8, after V lost 4 bases and J lost 0 bases.

This sequence joins TRBV7-3 and TRBJ2-7; perhaps D is TRBD1 or TRBD2 (5 bases each). The germline V gene encodes CDR1 SGHTA and CDR2 FQGTGA. The V and J ends lost 0 bases and 3 bases respectively, with 12 bases between them. The CDR3 has 15 amino acids. The CDR3 is CASSLTGTEYYEQYF. The CDR3 DNA follows: TGTGCCAGCAGCTTAACCGGGACGGAATACTACGAGCAGTACTTC.

The chain uses TRBV30 and TRBJ1-5, with D unclear. The V gene's germline CDR1 is GTSNPN and CDR2 SVGIG (reference sequence). V dropped 0 bases and J dropped 1 base, with 7 bases sitting between them. This CDR3 is built from 14 residues. This CDR3 reads CAWSVALSNQPQHF. The CDR3 coding sequence is TGTGCCTGGAGTGTGGCCCTCAGCAATCAGCCCCAGCATTTT.

In this sample, this clone turned up once. The chain couples TRBV11-1 to TRBJ2-3; 10 nucleotides match TRBD2. Germline loops: CDR1 SGHAT, CDR2 FQDESV (reference sequence). Trimming removed 1 base from V and 2 bases from J; junction bases left unmatched: 3. The CDR3 length is 16 residues. CDR3: CASSLVAGGITDTQYF. For the CDR3, the DNA is TGTGCCAGCAGCTTAGTAGCGGGGGGTATCACAGATACGCAGTATTTT.

The rearrangement links TRBV24-1 to TRBJ2-5, with D perhaps TRBD1 (5 bases). Germline CDR1 and CDR2: KGHDR and SFDVKD. Trimming removed 4 bases from V and 3 bases from J, with 17 bases in between. CDR3 length: 16 residues. CDR3 residues: CATSDSQGNWEETQYF. The CDR3 bases are TGTGCCACCAGTGACTCCCAGGGAAATTGGGAAGAGACCCAGTACTTC.

The rearrangement joins TRBV7-2 to TRBJ2-2, with D unclear. The V gene lost 5 bases and the J gene lost 6 bases, with 7 bases spanning the gap. Looked up from germline, CDR1 is SGHTA and CDR2 is FQGNSA. The CDR3 loop spans 12 amino acids. This CDR3 is CASSPVAGELFF. CDR3 DNA sequence: TGTGCCAGCAGCCCAGTTGCCGGGGAGCTGTTTTTT.

The DNA for the CDR3 is TGTGCCAGCAGTTTAACGGGGATGAAATACTCTGGAAACACCATATATTTT. Translated: CASSLTGMKYSGNTIYF. The gene calls are TRBV28 and TRBJ1-3; D not resolved. Per the germline V gene, CDR1 is MDHEN and CDR2 is SYDVKM. This CDR3 contains 17 residues. The V and J ends lost 2 bases and 0 bases respectively, with 14 bases between them.

This chain joins TRBV4-3 and TRBJ2-7; maybe TRBD1 (6 bases). This CDR3 region has 15 residues. The germline V and J ends were trimmed by 3 bases and 3 bases, with 15 bases remaining between them. Germline V gene data show CDR1 as LGHNA and CDR2 as YSLEER. CDR3 sequence (DNA): TGCGCCAGCAGCCACCAACTCCAGGGGCACTACGAGCAGTACTTC. Translated, it gives CASSHQLQGHYEQYF.

CDR3 coding DNA: TGTGCCAGCACCCAGAGTGGGTTCGGGAATGAGCAGTTCTTC. Amino acids: CASTQSGFGNEQFF. The chain employs TRBV6-5 and TRBJ2-1; D not certain. CDR1 is MNHEY and CDR2 is SVGAGI in the germline V gene. The CDR3 has 14 amino acids. V dropped 7 bases and J dropped 7 bases, with 17 bases sitting between them.

A word on this clone: The sample holds other DNA sequences that translate to the same CDR3. V and J are TRBV27 and TRBJ2-7; D is perhaps TRBD1 (5 bases). The CDR3 runs to 14 residues. The V gene's germline CDR1 is MNHEY and CDR2 SMNVEV (reference sequence). Trimming cost V 3 bases and J 0 bases, with 9 bases left between them. CDR3 sequence reads: CASSFGQGSYEQYF. As DNA, the CDR3 is TGTGCCAGCAGTTTTGGTCAGGGCTCCTACGAGCAGTACTTC.

The rearrangement links TRBV10-3 to TRBJ2-5; TRBD1 matches at 7 bases. Germline V CDR1 and CDR2: ENHRY, SYGVKD. V was pared by 7 bases and J by 3 bases, with 5 bases of the junction left unmatched. The CDR3 is 13 amino acids. The CDR3 DNA reads as TGTGCCATCAAGATCGGGACAGAAGAGACCCAGTACTTC. The encoded protein is CAIKIGTEETQYF.

CDR3 coding DNA: TGTGCCAGCAGCCAGGGAGTACTCGGGCTCGACAATGAGCAGTTCTTC. This gives the protein CASSQGVLGLDNEQFF. The chain combines TRBV14 with TRBJ2-1; maybe TRBD2 (5 bases). V lost 3 bases and J lost 5, with 17 bases in between. CDR1 is SGHDN and CDR2 is FVKESK in the germline V gene. The CDR3 consists of 16 residues.

The gene calls are TRBV27 and TRBJ1-2, with D uncertain. The CDR3 loop spans 15 amino acids. V lost 3 bases and J lost 4, with 15 bases in between. CDR1 and CDR2 from the germline V gene are MNHEY and SMNVEV (reference sequence). The CDR3 sequence is CASSFVPPAPYGYTF. The CDR3 DNA reads TGTGCCAGCAGTTTTGTCCCCCCTGCACCCTATGGCTACACCTTC.

The gene calls are TRBV6-5 and TRBJ1-1; D unresolved. Trimming stripped 5 bases from V and 5 bases from J, with 9 bases between. The CDR3 covers 12 residues. CDR1 MNHEY and CDR2 SVGAGI come from the germline V gene. The CDR3 sequence is CASSRVGTEAFF. Written as DNA, the CDR3 is TGTGCCAGCAGTCGGGTGGGGACTGAAGCTTTCTTT.

There are a few counts of this clone. The J gene is TRBJ1-6, the V gene TRBV6-2 or TRBV6-3; D gene uncertain. Trimming pared 6 bases from V and 4 bases from J, leaving 22 bases between. The CDR3 consists of 18 residues. CDR1 and CDR2 (germline): MNHEY, SVGEGT. DNA of the CDR3: TGTGCCAGCAGCCGCTCTCCCGTCACGCCGGGATATAATTCACCCCTCCACTTT. This encodes CASSRSPVTPGYNSPLHF.

The rearrangement uses TRBV9 and TRBJ2-1; D may correspond to TRBD1 or TRBD2 (5 bases each). The CDR3 extends over 14 amino acids. Germline V gene data show CDR1 as SGDLS and CDR2 as YYNGEE. The V and J ends lost 0 bases and 10 bases respectively, with 14 bases between them. In nucleotides, the CDR3 is TGTGCCAGCAGCGTAGCCGGGGCTAATGGCGAGCAGTTCTTC. The encoded protein is CASSVAGANGEQFF.

The rearrangement joins TRBV29-1 to TRBJ2-3; D not resolved. Germline CDR1 and CDR2: SQVTM and ANQGSEA. The V and J ends lost 4 bases and 0 bases respectively, with 11 bases between them. CDR3 length equals 14 residues. The CDR3 spells CSVGRLTSTDTQYF. In DNA form, the CDR3 reads TGCAGCGTTGGAAGGTTAACTAGCACAGATACGCAGTATTTT.

V is TRBV4-2 and J is TRBJ2-1, with TRBD2 matching over 9 bases. The germline V gene encodes CDR1 LGHNA and CDR2 YNFKEQ. Losses at the gene ends were 5 bases for V and 6 bases for J; bases not matched to a gene: 8. The CDR3 spans 15 residues. The CDR3, as DNA: TGTGCCAGCAGCTCGGGACTAGCAGTGGGCAATGAGCAGTTCTTC. Amino acid sequence: CASSSGLAVGNEQFF.

This clone was picked up one time. The chain couples TRBV11-2 to TRBJ2-1, with 10 bases identical to TRBD1. CDR1 and CDR2 from the germline V gene are SGHAT and FQNNGV. Losses at the gene ends were 6 bases for V and 4 bases for J; bases not matched to a gene: 18. The CDR3 loop spans 19 amino acids. In DNA form, the CDR3 reads TGTGCCAGCAGTCTAAAGTATAGTGTCCCGGGACAGGGGTACAATGAGCAGTTCTTC. Residues: CASSLKYSVPGQGYNEQFF.

The rearrangement links TRBV18 to TRBJ1-1; 8 bases are shared with TRBD1. Germline V lookup: CDR1 KGHSH, CDR2 LQKENI. The junction had 6 bases not matched to a gene; V was cut back by 3 bases and J by 0 bases. The CDR3 covers 16 residues. CDR3 DNA sequence: TGTGCCAGCTCACCCTTACAGGGGGATGTGAACACTGAAGCTTTCTTT. Translated: CASSPLQGDVNTEAFF.

The chain carries TRBV5-1 and TRBJ1-1; D unresolved. Trimming took 6 bases from V and 2 from J, leaving 14 bases between them. The CDR3 runs 14 residues. The germline V gene encodes CDR1 SGHRS and CDR2 YFSETQ. CDR3 nucleotide sequence: TGCGCCAGCAACAACCTCGCCTTAAACACTGAAGCTTTCTTT. As protein: CASNNLALNTEAFF.

This clone was observed a single time. This sample includes further DNA sequences coding for the same CDR3. The chain joins TRBV9 to TRBJ2-3, with D unresolved. The CDR3 length is 13 residues. Germline V lookup: CDR1 SGDLS, CDR2 YYNGEE. V was shortened by 0 bases and J by 6 bases, with 8 bases between the two germline ends. This CDR3 is CASSVGPPDTQYF. Here the CDR3 DNA reads TGTGCCAGCAGCGTAGGTCCGCCGGATACGCAGTATTTT.